A selection of T cell receptor beta chains follows, all from one sample in a study of cytomegalovirus exposure and HLA in healthy donors. Sequencing used immunoSEQ multiplex PCR; TCRdb keeps in-frame clones, though not all of them. The sample contains roughly 330,000 clones, around 90% of which appear only once. The specimen was PBMCs. The receptor set was obtained from a young woman in good health and CMV-seropositive. Each CDR3 is given with its conserved first and last residue. Fields, in order: clone size, CDR3 length, J gene, V gene, D gene, CDR3 DNA, CDR3 protein. D genes are given only for firm matches. Rows may omit the clone size; those that give it use once, few, many or a size class.

clone size: .
CDR3 length: 15
J gene: TRBJ2-2
V gene: TRBV11-3
D gene: TRBD1
CDR3 DNA: TGTGCCAGCAGCCCCCGGGACAGGGGATCCGGGGAGCTGTTTTTT
CDR3 protein: CASSPRDRGSGELFF

clone size: .
CDR3 length: 12
J gene: TRBJ2-1
V gene: TRBV7-9
D gene: .
CDR3 DNA: TGTGCCAGCAGCCTCGCCACAGGTGAGCAGTTCTTC
CDR3 protein: CASSLATGEQFF

clone size: .
CDR3 length: 14
J gene: TRBJ2-7
V gene: TRBV30
D gene: TRBD1
CDR3 DNA: TGTGCCTGGAGTGTGAGGGGGCGCGTTTACGAGCAGTACTTC
CDR3 protein: CAWSVRGRVYEQYF

clone size: once
CDR3 length: 15
J gene: TRBJ2-7
V gene: TRBV7-6
D gene: TRBD2
CDR3 DNA: TGTGCCAGCAGCCTGGTACGGGGGGGCCTAGGTGAGCAGTACTTC
CDR3 protein: CASSLVRGGLGEQYF

clone size: .
CDR3 length: 15
J gene: TRBJ2-1
V gene: TRBV14
D gene: .
CDR3 DNA: TGTGCCAGCAGTCTTGAGAGGGGAAGGTACCATGAGCAGTTCTTC
CDR3 protein: CASSLERGRYHEQFF

clone size: .
CDR3 length: 14
J gene: TRBJ2-7
V gene: TRBV7-2
D gene: TRBD2
CDR3 DNA: TGTGCCAGCAGCTTACTAGCGGGGCGCTACGAGCAGTACTTC
CDR3 protein: CASSLLAGRYEQYF

clone size: .
CDR3 length: 16
J gene: TRBJ2-7
V gene: TRBV28
D gene: .
CDR3 DNA: TGTGCCAGCAGTTCCCCCCAACAGGGTCTCAAGGACGAGCAGTACTTC
CDR3 protein: CASSSPQQGLKDEQYF

clone size: .
CDR3 length: 15
J gene: TRBJ2-7
V gene: TRBV5-6
D gene: TRBD2
CDR3 DNA: TGTGCCAGCAGCCCAAGCGGGGGAGGGTACTACGAGCAGTACTTC
CDR3 protein: CASSPSGGGYYEQYF

clone size: .
CDR3 length: 14
J gene: TRBJ2-1
V gene: TRBV5-1
D gene: TRBD1
CDR3 DNA: TGCGCCAGCAGCTTGGACAGGGGTATTGATGAGCAGTTCTTC
CDR3 protein: CASSLDRGIDEQFF

clone size: few
CDR3 length: 14
J gene: TRBJ1-6
V gene: TRBV19
D gene: TRBD1
CDR3 DNA: TGTGCCAGTAGTCGACAGGGACTCAATTCACCCCTCCACTTT
CDR3 protein: CASSRQGLNSPLHF

clone size: .
CDR3 length: 15
J gene: TRBJ1-1
V gene: TRBV7-3
D gene: .
CDR3 DNA: TGTGCCAGCAGCTTAGATCGCAGTTCGAACACTGAAGCTTTCTTT
CDR3 protein: CASSLDRSSNTEAFF

clone size: .
CDR3 length: 14
J gene: TRBJ2-2
V gene: TRBV5-4
D gene: .
CDR3 DNA: TGTGCCAGCAGCTTGGGTCAGGGGACCGGGGAGCTGTTTTTT
CDR3 protein: CASSLGQGTGELFF

clone size: .
CDR3 length: 13
J gene: TRBJ1-2
V gene: TRBV7-9
D gene: .
CDR3 DNA: TGTGCCAGCAGCTCGGAAGGGAAGCGCGGCTACACCTTC
CDR3 protein: CASSSEGKRGYTF

clone size: .
CDR3 length: 15
J gene: TRBJ1-2
V gene: TRBV7-2
D gene: .
CDR3 DNA: TGTGCCAGCAGCTCCCAGAGCGGGGCAGGGAGTGGCTACACCTTC
CDR3 protein: CASSSQSGAGSGYTF

clone size: .
CDR3 length: 13
J gene: TRBJ1-1
V gene: TRBV27
D gene: TRBD1
CDR3 DNA: TGTGCCAGCAGTTGGACAGGTCCCACTGAAGCTTTCTTT
CDR3 protein: CASSWTGPTEAFF

clone size: .
CDR3 length: 16
J gene: TRBJ1-2
V gene: TRBV7-2
D gene: TRBD1
CDR3 DNA: TGTGCCAGCAGCTTAGCGCGGGGACAGGGGAACTATGGCTACACCTTC
CDR3 protein: CASSLARGQGNYGYTF

clone size: .
CDR3 length: 15
J gene: TRBJ2-5
V gene: TRBV5-1
D gene: TRBD1
CDR3 DNA: TGCGCCAGCAGCCCCGGGACAGGGGTGTTCGTGACCCAGTACTTC
CDR3 protein: CASSPGTGVFVTQYF

clone size: .
CDR3 length: 16
J gene: TRBJ2-7
V gene: TRBV28
D gene: TRBD2
CDR3 DNA: TGTGCCAGCAGTTTGGGGGGGGTAGCGGGAAACTACGAGCAGTACTTC
CDR3 protein: CASSLGGVAGNYEQYF

clone size: .
CDR3 length: 15
J gene: TRBJ1-5
V gene: TRBV30
D gene: .
CDR3 DNA: TGTGCCTGGAGTGACTCAGATTTCAGCAATCAGCCCCAGCATTTT
CDR3 protein: CAWSDSDFSNQPQHF

clone size: .
CDR3 length: 14
J gene: TRBJ1-5
V gene: TRBV13
D gene: .
CDR3 DNA: TGTGCCAGCAGCTCGAGCCCCCGCAATCAGCCCCAGCATTTT
CDR3 protein: CASSSSPRNQPQHF

clone size: .
CDR3 length: 16
J gene: TRBJ2-2
V gene: TRBV15
D gene: .
CDR3 DNA: TGTGCCACCAGCAGAGATGCGGGATCGAACACCGGGGAGCTGTTTTTT
CDR3 protein: CATSRDAGSNTGELFF

clone size: few
CDR3 length: 12
J gene: TRBJ2-3
V gene: TRBV5-1
D gene: .
CDR3 DNA: TGCGCCAGCAGCTTGGAGGGGGATACGCAGTATTTT
CDR3 protein: CASSLEGDTQYF

clone size: .
CDR3 length: 14
J gene: TRBJ2-6
V gene: TRBV6-5
D gene: .
CDR3 DNA: TGTGCCAGCAGTCAGGTGACCGGGGCCAACGTCCTGACTTTC
CDR3 protein: CASSQVTGANVLTF

clone size: .
CDR3 length: 20
J gene: TRBJ2-3
V gene: TRBV4-2
D gene: TRBD2
CDR3 DNA: TGTGCCAGCAGCCAAGAAATGCGGGCTAGCGGGAGGATTAGCACAGATACGCAGTATTTT
CDR3 protein: CASSQEMRASGRISTDTQYF

clone size: few
CDR3 length: 13
J gene: TRBJ1-1
V gene: TRBV29-1
D gene: TRBD1
CDR3 DNA: TGCAGCGTTAACAGGGGGGAGGCCACTGAAGCTTTCTTT
CDR3 protein: CSVNRGEATEAFF

clone size: .
CDR3 length: 14
J gene: TRBJ2-4
V gene: TRBV29-1
D gene: .
CDR3 DNA: TGCAGCGTTGAAGACGGACTAGCCAAAAACATTCAGTACTTC
CDR3 protein: CSVEDGLAKNIQYF

clone size: once
CDR3 length: 14
J gene: TRBJ2-5
V gene: TRBV5-1
D gene: .
CDR3 DNA: TGCGCCAGCAGAACCGGGACAAAACAAGAGACCCAGTACTTC
CDR3 protein: CASRTGTKQETQYF

clone size: .
CDR3 length: 16
J gene: TRBJ2-7
V gene: TRBV4-2
D gene: TRBD2
CDR3 DNA: TGTGCCAGCAGCCAAGATGGGACTAGCGGGTCCTACGAGCAGTACTTC
CDR3 protein: CASSQDGTSGSYEQYF

clone size: once
CDR3 length: 15
J gene: TRBJ2-5
V gene: TRBV6-6
D gene: TRBD1
CDR3 DNA: TGTGCCAGCAGTTACCCGAGGACAGGGAACGAGACCCAGTACTTC
CDR3 protein: CASSYPRTGNETQYF

clone size: once
CDR3 length: 15
J gene: TRBJ1-1
V gene: TRBV9
D gene: .
CDR3 DNA: TGTGCCAGCAGCGCATTGGACTCGGGGAACACTGAAGCTTTCTTT
CDR3 protein: CASSALDSGNTEAFF

clone size: .
CDR3 length: 14
J gene: TRBJ2-7
V gene: TRBV28
D gene: TRBD1
CDR3 DNA: TGTGCCAGCAGAAAACCGGGACAGGGTTACGAGCAGTACTTC
CDR3 protein: CASRKPGQGYEQYF

clone size: .
CDR3 length: 14
J gene: TRBJ2-7
V gene: TRBV7-9
D gene: TRBD1
CDR3 DNA: TGTGCCAGCAGCTTAGCAGGGGGCGGCGACGAGCAGTACTTC
CDR3 protein: CASSLAGGGDEQYF

clone size: .
CDR3 length: 15
J gene: TRBJ2-5
V gene: TRBV4-1
D gene: .
CDR3 DNA: TGCGCCAGCAGCCAAGATGGTCTAGCTGAAGAGACCCAGTACTTC
CDR3 protein: CASSQDGLAEETQYF

clone size: .
CDR3 length: 14
J gene: TRBJ1-1
V gene: TRBV6-5
D gene: .
CDR3 DNA: TGTGCCAGTTCCCCGGGGGGGCAGAACACTGAAGCTTTCTTT
CDR3 protein: CASSPGGQNTEAFF

clone size: .
CDR3 length: 12
J gene: TRBJ2-5
V gene: TRBV29-1
D gene: .
CDR3 DNA: TGCAGCGTTGAGGTCGGGATGGAGACCCAGTACTTC
CDR3 protein: CSVEVGMETQYF

clone size: once
CDR3 length: 15
J gene: TRBJ1-2
V gene: TRBV28
D gene: .
CDR3 DNA: TGTGCCAGCAGTTTATCAGCGGTCATAGTGCAAGGCTACACCTTC
CDR3 protein: CASSLSAVIVQGYTF

clone size: .
CDR3 length: 15
J gene: TRBJ2-7
V gene: TRBV5-1
D gene: .
CDR3 DNA: TGCGCCAGCAGCTTCGGATTCGCCGGCTCCTACGAGCAGTACTTC
CDR3 protein: CASSFGFAGSYEQYF

clone size: once
CDR3 length: 14
J gene: TRBJ1-2
V gene: TRBV28
D gene: TRBD1
CDR3 DNA: TGTGCCAGCAGCCCCCCCGGACAGGTTTATGGCTACACCTTC
CDR3 protein: CASSPPGQVYGYTF

clone size: .
CDR3 length: 15
J gene: TRBJ2-7
V gene: TRBV27
D gene: TRBD1
CDR3 DNA: TGTGCCAGCAGTCGACCGGGACAGCGGCGCTACGAGCAGTACTTC
CDR3 protein: CASSRPGQRRYEQYF

clone size: .
CDR3 length: 15
J gene: TRBJ2-7
V gene: TRBV7-8
D gene: TRBD1
CDR3 DNA: TGTGCCAGCACCATTCACGGGACAGGGGGCTACGAGCAGTACTTC
CDR3 protein: CASTIHGTGGYEQYF

clone size: .
CDR3 length: 16
J gene: TRBJ2-7
V gene: TRBV11-2
D gene: TRBD2
CDR3 DNA: TGTGCCAGCAGCTTAGATATCCGGGGGGGCTGGTACGAGCAGTACTTC
CDR3 protein: CASSLDIRGGWYEQYF

clone size: .
CDR3 length: 14
J gene: TRBJ2-7
V gene: TRBV27
D gene: TRBD1
CDR3 DNA: TGTGCCAGCAGTTACGACAGGGCAGCCTACGAGCAGTACTTC
CDR3 protein: CASSYDRAAYEQYF

clone size: .
CDR3 length: 17
J gene: TRBJ2-2
V gene: TRBV5-6
D gene: .
CDR3 DNA: TGTGCCAGCAGCTTGGAATTAGGTACAGTCAACACCGGGGAGCTGTTTTTT
CDR3 protein: CASSLELGTVNTGELFF

clone size: .
CDR3 length: 13
J gene: TRBJ1-5
V gene: TRBV18
D gene: .
CDR3 DNA: TGTGCCAGCTCACAGGGGGAAAGACAGCCCCAGCATTTT
CDR3 protein: CASSQGERQPQHF

clone size: .
CDR3 length: 14
J gene: TRBJ2-3
V gene: TRBV5-1
D gene: .
CDR3 DNA: TGCGCCAGCAGGGCTACAGAAAACACAGATACGCAGTATTTT
CDR3 protein: CASRATENTDTQYF

clone size: .
CDR3 length: 14
J gene: TRBJ1-5
V gene: TRBV27
D gene: TRBD1
CDR3 DNA: TGTGCCAGCAGCGGGACAGATAGCAATCAGCCCCAGCATTTT
CDR3 protein: CASSGTDSNQPQHF

clone size: .
CDR3 length: 19
J gene: TRBJ2-3
V gene: TRBV7-2
D gene: TRBD2
CDR3 DNA: TGTGCCAGCAGCTTAGGAGGACTAGCGGGGGGTCGTAGCACAGATACGCAGTATTTT
CDR3 protein: CASSLGGLAGGRSTDTQYF

clone size: .
CDR3 length: 15
J gene: TRBJ2-1
V gene: TRBV4-3
D gene: TRBD1
CDR3 DNA: TGCGCCAGCAGCCAAGGGCAGGGGGCCTACAATGAGCAGTTCTTC
CDR3 protein: CASSQGQGAYNEQFF

clone size: .
CDR3 length: 17
J gene: TRBJ2-3
V gene: TRBV7-2
D gene: TRBD2
CDR3 DNA: TGTGCCAGCAGCCCAAGGCGGCTGGGGGGGAGCACAGATACGCAGTATTTT
CDR3 protein: CASSPRRLGGSTDTQYF

clone size: .
CDR3 length: 16
J gene: TRBJ1-1
V gene: TRBV5-1
D gene: .
CDR3 DNA: TGCGCCAGCAGCTCTGTCCCACAGGGTTCGTCCACTGAAGCTTTCTTT
CDR3 protein: CASSSVPQGSSTEAFF

clone size: .
CDR3 length: 13
J gene: TRBJ2-7
V gene: TRBV6-1
D gene: .
CDR3 DNA: TGTGCCAGCAGTGCCTTGACAGGTTACGAGCAGTACTTC
CDR3 protein: CASSALTGYEQYF

clone size: once
CDR3 length: 12
J gene: TRBJ2-7
V gene: TRBV5-5
D gene: .
CDR3 DNA: TGTGCCAGCAGCGCAGGACTCTCAAGGGAGTACTTC
CDR3 protein: CASSAGLSREYF

clone size: few
CDR3 length: 12
J gene: TRBJ2-7
V gene: TRBV7-2
D gene: .
CDR3 DNA: TGTGCCAGCAGCTCGAGCTCCTACGAGCAGTACTTC
CDR3 protein: CASSSSSYEQYF